This T cell receptor beta chain appears in the sequencing data of a study of T-cell memory formation after mild COVID-19. Study-level results: Pre-infection memory harbored some responding clones, suggesting cross-reactive memory joined. The authors left the SARS-CoV-2 specificity of second-wave clones peaking on day 37 unconfirmed. Among clones contracting day 15 to 85, CD4/CD8 was balanced, whereas later expanders leaned CD4+.

5'RACE, which relied on constant-segment primers, yielded TCR alpha and TCR beta cDNA libraries carrying sample barcodes and UMIs. TCRdb fed the 5' RACE reads into MiXCR, producing one record per CDR3 protein. The table has roughly 450,000 distinct CDR3 sequences, more than 15% seen once. Comments on this clonotype: Its specificity is unknown.

The length of the CDR3 is 15 residues. Looked up from germline, CDR1 is MDHEN and CDR2 is SYDVKM. Trimming took off 8 bases at V and 4 bases at J, with 15 bases between the two ends. The origin of this receptor is a man between 18 and 35 years old who had mild COVID-19 (a few samples of this study predate the infection). Cell type and time point are not known. The sequenced material came from PBMCs or a T cell subset sorted from them (not recorded which). This sequence joins TRBV28 and TRBJ2-6; D is perhaps TRBD1 (5 bases). The CDR3 is CASGRGSAGANVLTF. The CDR3 nucleotides read TGTGCCAGCGGTAGGGGATCGGCGGGGGCCAACGTCCTGACTTTC.